This note documents a single T cell receptor (beta chain) sequence. This clonotype appeared many times. It has no known antigen specificity. The record has no base qualities; no much larger clone is one base away. Unsorted PBMC libraries were generated from 2 million PBMCs stored in RNAlater at -80 °C until RNA extraction. Peripheral blood was subjected to Ficoll-Hypaque density gradient centrifugation to isolate PBMCs, which were then cryopreserved in liquid nitrogen. This record comes from a study of neurological immune-mediated disorders (dated by TCRdb to between 2019 and 2020). In terms of the full investigation: The study compared peripheral blood TCR-beta repertoires of HTLV-I-associated myelopathy (HAM/TSP) patients, multiple sclerosis patients and healthy controls using UMI-based sequencing. The 85 to 110 TCR-beta libraries included longitudinal samples, technical triplicates and paired sorted CD4+ and CD8+ T-cell subsets alongside PBMC samples. The cohort included some 70 subjects: roughly 15 with HAM/TSP, roughly 35 with multiple sclerosis, and approximately 20 healthy controls. General study outcomes and caveats: Expanded clones from different subjects shared no identical CDR3 amino acid sequences, which suggests that TCR-beta repertoires were private in all groups. TCR clonal expansion was highest in HAM/TSP patients and lowest in MS patients, with MS patients falling below even healthy controls.

cDNA synthesis used template-switch 5'RACE with a primer carrying a 10-nucleotide random unique molecular identifier tagging each TCR transcript. Every sequencing run covered 15-18 subjects and yielded more than 180 million TCR-beta sequences. The RNeasy kit was used to extract total RNA. TCR-beta VDJ regions were amplified with primers for the TCR constant region and the 5'RACE anchor, using the KAPA Real-time Library Amplification kit. Sample indexes and Illumina adaptors were added in a first PCR, and a second PCR then increased library yield. After purification with Ampure beads, the TCR product of roughly 650 bp was size-selected on a 2% E-gel SizeSelection system. Before pooling, library quality was checked on a Bioanalyzer, concentration was measured with Qubit, and libraries were quantified with the Kapa Library Quantification kit. An Illumina HiSeq 2500 sequenced the libraries paired-end 2 x 150 bp. To increase sequence diversity, about 25-31% phiX was spiked into each library pool. On the study's bioinformatics: Quality-filtered reads were processed with the UMI-based MiGEC pipeline, and over 90% of raw TCR sequences were removed by the MiGEC pipeline during error correction. VDJ genes were aligned to IMGT germline references, and clonotypes were defined by unique CDR3 amino acid sequence plus V-J genes. VDJtools evaluated clonal expansion, Shannon diversity and CDR3 relatedness (CalcPairwiseDistances, ClusterSamples); CLCbio workbench built phylogenetic trees. Expanded clones were defined as having at least 8 unique UMIs, based on coefficient-of-variation modelling across technical triplicates. Through fastp at Q25 and MiXCR, TCRdb rebuilt clones from the public reads, retaining in-frame beta chains. Entries that share a CDR3 protein sequence are merged under the most common genes and DNA. The authors' filters were not applied to this entry. For this sample the table gives 50,000 to 70,000 distinct CDR3 sequences, of which about 12% were detected only once. The top ten clones comprise about 11% of the sample.

Based on the germline V gene, the CDR1 and CDR2 sequences are ENHRY and SYGVKD. From cysteine to phenylalanine, the CDR3 is 14 amino acids long. Only the CDR3 portion is preserved as DNA: 42 bases, with reading frame beginning at the first base. V is cut by 0 bases and J by 11 bases, and the space between the germline ends is 16 bases. The chain was built from TRBV10-3 and TRBJ1-1; TRBD1 might be the D gene, on 5 matching bases. This receptor was taken from a woman in her sixties or seventies with HTLV-1-associated myelopathy (HAM/TSP). Source material: PBMCs. The CDR3 sequence is CAISESGGRERAFF. The DNA sequence is given as TGTGCCATCAGTGAGTCAGGCGGCAGGGAGCGGGCTTTCTTT.